This is a list of T cell receptor beta chains from one sample in a study of blood T cell repertoires in COVID-19. Clones were read by immunoSEQ multiplex PCR, and TCRdb kept only the in-frame ones, dropping some. Of some 140,000 clones listed, about four fifths are singletons. Sequenced input: PBMCs or T cells enriched from blood (not recorded which). These receptors all come from a man aged 35-49 years with acute COVID-19. Both conserved end residues are part of each CDR3. A D gene is named only where the DNA matches it firmly. Some rows mark clone size as missing; the rest say once, few, many or name a class of expanded clone.

j_gene: TRBJ1-5
v_gene: TRBV18
abundance: .
len: 17
d_gene: TRBD1
CDR3aa: CASSPRLRGGHNQPQHF
CDR3nt: TGTGCCAGCTCACCTCGGTTGAGAGGGGGCCACAATCAGCCCCAGCATTTT

j_gene: TRBJ2-2
v_gene: TRBV19
abundance: .
len: 14
d_gene: TRBD2
CDR3aa: CASRLAGNTGELFF
CDR3nt: TGTGCCAGCCGACTAGCGGGCAACACCGGGGAGCTGTTTTTT

j_gene: TRBJ2-3
v_gene: TRBV7-8
abundance: .
len: 13
d_gene: .
CDR3aa: CASSLVQSDTQYF
CDR3nt: TGTGCCAGCAGCCTAGTCCAGTCAGATACGCAGTATTTT

j_gene: TRBJ1-3
v_gene: TRBV6-2/TRBV6-3
abundance: once
len: 15
d_gene: .
CDR3aa: CASSYSEDHGNTIYF
CDR3nt: TGTGCCAGCAGTTACTCGGAGGATCACGGAAACACCATATATTTT

j_gene: TRBJ1-2
v_gene: TRBV24-1
abundance: .
len: 14
d_gene: .
CDR3aa: CATSDGEENYGYTF
CDR3nt: TGTGCCACCAGTGACGGGGAGGAAAACTATGGCTACACCTTC

j_gene: TRBJ1-6
v_gene: TRBV5-1
abundance: .
len: 17
d_gene: TRBD1
CDR3aa: CASSTKPGQGADSPLHF
CDR3nt: TGCGCCAGCAGTACTAAGCCGGGACAGGGGGCGGATTCACCCCTCCACTTT

j_gene: TRBJ2-2
v_gene: TRBV28
abundance: .
len: 14
d_gene: .
CDR3aa: CASSLGQYTGELFF
CDR3nt: TGTGCCAGCAGTTTGGGGCAGTACACCGGGGAGCTGTTTTTT

j_gene: TRBJ2-3
v_gene: TRBV10-3
abundance: .
len: 17
d_gene: TRBD2
CDR3aa: CAISEVGPGTTKDTQYF
CDR3nt: TGTGCCATCAGTGAGGTTGGCCCCGGGACTACCAAGGATACGCAGTATTTT

j_gene: TRBJ2-1
v_gene: TRBV5-6
abundance: .
len: 15
d_gene: TRBD2
CDR3aa: CASNFRTSGGNEQFF
CDR3nt: TGTGCCAGCAACTTTCGGACTAGCGGGGGCAATGAGCAGTTCTTC

j_gene: TRBJ1-5
v_gene: TRBV28
abundance: .
len: 14
d_gene: TRBD1
CDR3aa: CASSSAGGGQPQHF
CDR3nt: TGTGCCAGCAGTTCCGCAGGGGGTGGTCAGCCCCAGCATTTT

j_gene: TRBJ2-2
v_gene: TRBV7-2
abundance: once
len: 17
d_gene: TRBD1
CDR3aa: CASSLVGTGARGGELFF
CDR3nt: TGTGCCAGCAGCTTAGTAGGTACAGGGGCACGAGGCGGGGAGCTGTTTTTT

j_gene: TRBJ1-4
v_gene: TRBV19
abundance: once
len: 14
d_gene: TRBD1
CDR3aa: CASNDRTGGEKLFF
CDR3nt: TGTGCCAGTAATGATAGGACAGGGGGCGAAAAACTGTTTTTT

j_gene: TRBJ1-3
v_gene: TRBV10-2
abundance: .
len: 14
d_gene: TRBD1
CDR3aa: CASRVQGSGNTIYF
CDR3nt: TGCGCCAGCAGGGTACAGGGGTCCGGAAACACCATATATTTT

j_gene: TRBJ1-6
v_gene: TRBV19
abundance: .
len: 15
d_gene: .
CDR3aa: CASSIGGGLHSPLHF
CDR3nt: TGTGCCAGTAGTATAGGAGGGGGATTGCACTCACCCCTCCACTTT

j_gene: TRBJ2-1
v_gene: TRBV21-1
abundance: .
len: 20
d_gene: .
CDR3aa: CASSKEPLRRGKELANGQFF
CDR3nt: TGTGCCAGCAGCAAAGAACCGCTACGGCGGGGAAAGGAGCTAGCAAATGGGCAGTTCTTC

j_gene: TRBJ2-7
v_gene: TRBV4-1
abundance: .
len: 12
d_gene: TRBD2
CDR3aa: CARPGLANEQYF
CDR3nt: TGCGCCAGGCCGGGACTAGCGAACGAGCAGTACTTC

j_gene: TRBJ2-2
v_gene: TRBV19
abundance: few
len: 16
d_gene: TRBD2
CDR3aa: CASIPGGGENTGELFF
CDR3nt: TGTGCCAGTATCCCCGGCGGGGGGGAGAACACCGGGGAGCTGTTTTTT

j_gene: TRBJ2-7
v_gene: TRBV7-8
abundance: once
len: 14
d_gene: .
CDR3aa: CASSDYSSSYEQYF
CDR3nt: TGTGCCAGCAGCGATTACAGTAGCTCCTACGAGCAGTACTTC

j_gene: TRBJ2-1
v_gene: TRBV3-1/TRBV3-2
abundance: .
len: 13
d_gene: .
CDR3aa: CASSQVDFFEQFF
CDR3nt: TGTGCCAGCAGCCAAGTAGATTTCTTCGAGCAGTTCTTC

j_gene: TRBJ1-3
v_gene: TRBV30
abundance: .
len: 13
d_gene: .
CDR3aa: CAWSTTMGNTIYF
CDR3nt: TGTGCCTGGAGTACAACGATGGGAAACACCATATATTTT

j_gene: TRBJ1-4
v_gene: TRBV9
abundance: .
len: 16
d_gene: .
CDR3aa: CASSVGAEATNEKLFF
CDR3nt: TGTGCCAGCAGCGTAGGTGCAGAAGCAACTAATGAAAAACTGTTTTTT

j_gene: TRBJ2-3
v_gene: TRBV4-3
abundance: .
len: 16
d_gene: TRBD1
CDR3aa: CASSQDDRGSTDTQYF
CDR3nt: TGCGCCAGCAGCCAAGATGACAGGGGGAGCACAGATACGCAGTATTTT

j_gene: TRBJ2-2
v_gene: TRBV6-5
abundance: .
len: 15
d_gene: .
CDR3aa: CASSRAVGSFGELFF
CDR3nt: TGTGCCAGCAGTAGGGCGGTGGGGAGTTTCGGGGAGCTGTTTTTT

j_gene: TRBJ2-2
v_gene: TRBV4-3
abundance: .
len: 16
d_gene: TRBD2
CDR3aa: CASSQILADSTGELFF
CDR3nt: TGCGCCAGCAGCCAGATACTAGCGGATTCCACCGGGGAGCTGTTTTTT

j_gene: TRBJ2-7
v_gene: TRBV5-6
abundance: once
len: 14
d_gene: .
CDR3aa: CASSAGSGVYEQYF
CDR3nt: TGTGCCAGCAGCGCAGGATCAGGGGTCTACGAGCAGTACTTC

j_gene: TRBJ1-1
v_gene: TRBV6-5
abundance: .
len: 12
d_gene: TRBD1
CDR3aa: CASSISTGGAFF
CDR3nt: TGTGCCAGCAGTATATCGACAGGGGGTGCTTTCTTT

j_gene: TRBJ1-6
v_gene: TRBV27
abundance: .
len: 16
d_gene: TRBD1
CDR3aa: CASSPTTGGLNSPLHF
CDR3nt: TGTGCCAGCAGTCCTACGACAGGGGGGTTGAATTCACCCCTCCACTTT

j_gene: TRBJ2-2
v_gene: TRBV19
abundance: .
len: 15
d_gene: .
CDR3aa: CASSLGGLDTGELFF
CDR3nt: TGTGCCAGTAGTCTTGGGGGCCTGGACACCGGGGAGCTGTTTTTT

j_gene: TRBJ2-3
v_gene: TRBV19
abundance: .
len: 15
d_gene: .
CDR3aa: CASSPDRLSTDTQYF
CDR3nt: TGTGCCAGTAGCCCGGACAGACTGAGCACAGATACGCAGTATTTT

j_gene: TRBJ2-5
v_gene: TRBV4-3
abundance: .
len: 15
d_gene: .
CDR3aa: CASSQGTAPQETQYF
CDR3nt: TGCGCCAGCAGCCAAGGGACAGCACCTCAAGAGACCCAGTACTTC

j_gene: TRBJ2-2
v_gene: TRBV7-9
abundance: .
len: 16
d_gene: TRBD2
CDR3aa: CASSYGLAGNTGELFF
CDR3nt: TGTGCCAGCAGCTACGGACTAGCGGGGAACACCGGGGAGCTGTTTTTT

j_gene: TRBJ2-5
v_gene: TRBV19
abundance: .
len: 15
d_gene: .
CDR3aa: CASSISREAGETQYF
CDR3nt: TGTGCCAGTAGTATATCTCGGGAAGCAGGAGAGACCCAGTACTTC

j_gene: TRBJ2-3
v_gene: TRBV28
abundance: few
len: 13
d_gene: TRBD2
CDR3aa: CASSGGTRDTQYF
CDR3nt: TGTGCCAGCAGTGGAGGGACTAGAGACACGCAGTATTTT

j_gene: TRBJ2-1
v_gene: TRBV19
abundance: .
len: 15
d_gene: TRBD2
CDR3aa: CASSISLAGVNEQFF
CDR3nt: TGTGCCAGTAGTATCAGTCTAGCGGGAGTCAATGAGCAGTTCTTC

j_gene: TRBJ2-7
v_gene: TRBV11-2
abundance: once
len: 15
d_gene: TRBD2
CDR3aa: CASSPSGREGYEQYF
CDR3nt: TGTGCCAGCAGCCCTAGCGGGAGGGAAGGCTACGAGCAGTACTTC

j_gene: TRBJ2-5
v_gene: TRBV10-3
abundance: .
len: 16
d_gene: .
CDR3aa: CAISDTGRVSGGTQYF
CDR3nt: TGTGCCATCAGTGACACAGGGAGAGTGTCGGGGGGGACCCAGTACTTC

j_gene: TRBJ2-7
v_gene: TRBV19
abundance: .
len: 15
d_gene: .
CDR3aa: CASSIDPDSDYEQYF
CDR3nt: TGTGCCAGTAGTATAGACCCGGACAGTGACTACGAGCAGTACTTC

j_gene: TRBJ2-2
v_gene: TRBV24-1
abundance: once
len: 17
d_gene: TRBD1
CDR3aa: CATSDPTGTGNTGELFF
CDR3nt: TGTGCCACCAGTGACCCGACCGGGACAGGGAACACCGGGGAGCTGTTTTTT

j_gene: TRBJ1-5
v_gene: TRBV6-5
abundance: .
len: 15
d_gene: .
CDR3aa: CASTWRGEGNQPQHF
CDR3nt: TGTGCCAGCACCTGGCGAGGGGAGGGCAATCAGCCCCAGCATTTT

j_gene: TRBJ2-7
v_gene: TRBV4-1
abundance: .
len: 14
d_gene: .
CDR3aa: CASSQGVQSYEQYF
CDR3nt: TGCGCCAGCAGCCAAGGTGTACAGTCCTACGAGCAGTACTTC

j_gene: TRBJ1-1
v_gene: TRBV7-9
abundance: .
len: 14
d_gene: TRBD1
CDR3aa: CASSLTGKGTEAFF
CDR3nt: TGTGCCAGCAGTTTGACAGGGAAAGGCACTGAAGCTTTCTTT